The next 13 T cell receptor beta chains were all read from a single sample in a study of T-cell memory formation after mild COVID-19 (dated by TCRdb to about 2021). Library generation was performed with 5' RACE. This sample was sequenced with an Illumina NovaSeq 6000. TCRdb passed the public sequencing reads through fastp at Q25 and MiXCR, retaining productive beta sequences. Each entry is one CDR3 protein sequence, shown with its most common DNA and genes. The sample records 150,000 or so distinct CDR3 sequences, roughly 11% of which are singletons. Jointly, the top ten make up approximately 3.8% of the sample. Source material: PBMCs or a T cell subset sorted from them (not recorded which). All receptors come from a man aged 18 to 35 who had mild COVID-19 (a few samples of this study predate the infection). The sample titles of this study are shuffled in the database, so cell type and time point are left out; the donor was told from shared clones.

This clonotype has more than one count but fewer than ten. This chain joins TRBV4-1 and TRBJ2-2; no clear D. Germline V gene lookup returns CDR1 MGHRA and CDR2 YSYEKL. This CDR3 is 15 amino acids long. V lost 8 bases and J lost 2, with 15 bases in between. The CDR3 spells CASALRTLNTGELFF. DNA of the CDR3: TGCGCCAGCGCGCTTCGGACCTTAAACACCGGGGAGCTGTTTTTT.

This clonotype was seen more than once but under ten times. The chain joins TRBV6-2 or TRBV6-3 to TRBJ2-3; no clear D. V lost 0 bases and J lost 1, with 8 bases in between. From germline, CDR1 is MNHEY and CDR2 SVGEGT. The CDR3 consists of 15 residues. CDR3 protein: CASSYSTLGTDTQYF. The CDR3 bases are TGTGCCAGCAGTTACTCGACACTCGGCACAGATACGCAGTATTTT.

This clonotype was found a few times. The chain is built from TRBV3-1 and TRBJ2-5; D may be TRBD2 (5 bases). Germline CDR1 is LGHDT and CDR2 is YNNKEL (reference sequence). The ends were cut back, 1 base at V and 5 bases at J, with 11 bases in the middle. The CDR3 sequence is 14 residues long. CDR3 amino acids: CASSQVVSGETQYF. The CDR3 DNA follows: TGTGCCAGCAGCCAAGTTGTGAGCGGCGAGACCCAGTACTTC.

This clonotype was seen more than once but under ten times. CDR3 sequence (DNA): TGCAGTGCTTACAGGGCTGAAGGCTACACCTTC. This translates into CSAYRAEGYTF. The chain employs TRBV20-1 and TRBJ1-2, with a tentative D call TRBD1 (6 bases). This CDR3 comprises 11 residues. Trimming shortened V by 5 bases and J by 8 bases, and 12 bases separated the two germline ends. The germline V gene has CDR1 DFQATT and CDR2 SNEGSKA (reference sequence).

The table lists this clonotype with a few counts. The V call is TRBV9, the J call TRBJ1-2; D call uncertain. The V gene's germline CDR1 is SGDLS and CDR2 YYNGEE. Between the trimmed V and J ends, which lost 0 bases and 5 bases, there was a span of 8 bases. CDR3 size: 13 residues. CDR3 protein: CASSVDVGYGYTF. DNA of the CDR3: TGTGCCAGCAGCGTAGACGTAGGGTATGGCTACACCTTC.

The rearrangement uses TRBV29-1 and TRBJ1-3; D gene ambiguous. Germline V CDR1 and CDR2: SQVTM, ANQGSEA. The V and J ends lost 3 bases and 5 bases respectively, with 8 bases between them. The CDR3 spans 12 residues. CDR3 sequence: CSVDPGRNTIYF. The CDR3 DNA is TGCAGCGTTGATCCGGGTAGAAACACCATATATTTT.

This clonotype showed up just a few times. This rearrangement joins TRBV20-1 to TRBJ2-5, with D perhaps matching TRBD2 (5 bases). The V gene lost 1 base and the J gene lost 4 bases, with 7 bases spanning the gap. The CDR3 totals 12 residues. The germline gives CDR1 DFQATT, CDR2 SNEGSKA (reference sequence). The CDR3 loop is CSARVLGETQYF. In DNA, the CDR3 is TGCAGTGCTAGAGTACTAGGAGAGACCCAGTACTTC.

In its sample, this clonotype was seen a few times. V is TRBV5-1 and J is TRBJ2-5; D is ambiguous. The CDR3 is 14 amino acids. Looked up from germline, CDR1 is SGHRS and CDR2 is YFSETQ. With 1 base removed from V and 0 bases from J, the gap between germline ends came to 7 bases. The chain's CDR3 is CASSLTDYQETQYF. For the CDR3, the DNA is TGCGCCAGCAGCTTGACGGATTACCAAGAGACCCAGTACTTC.

The chain is built from TRBV7-2 and TRBJ2-5, with D perhaps TRBD2 (5 bases). Trimming took off 1 base at V and 4 bases at J, with 10 bases between the two ends. This CDR3 spans 14 amino acids. CDR1 and CDR2 (germline): SGHTA, FQGNSA. CDR3 DNA: TGTGCCAGCAGCTTAGGGCCGGGGTCAGAGACCCAGTACTTC. This sequence encodes CASSLGPGSETQYF.

The chain joins TRBV15 to TRBJ2-7; D not certain. The CDR3 is made up of 14 amino acids. In germline, CDR1 is LNHNV, CDR2 YYDKDF (reference sequence). Trimming left V 0 bases short and J 6 bases short, with 12 bases between. The CDR3, as DNA: TGTGCCACCAGCAGAGAATTCGGCATAGGCGAGCAGTACGTC. Its translation is CATSREFGIGEQYV.

This clonotype occurred a few times. The V gene is TRBV18, the J gene TRBJ2-7, with D unresolved. Deletions cut 0 bases from V and 0 bases from J, with 3 bases between. Germline V gene lookup returns CDR1 KGHSH and CDR2 LQKENI. CDR3 length: 13 amino acids. CDR3: CASSPPSSYEQYF. DNA for the CDR3: TGTGCCAGCTCACCACCGTCCTCCTACGAGCAGTACTTC.

The chain is built from TRBV20-1 and TRBJ2-3; 12 bases align to TRBD2. CDR3 length equals 15 residues. Germline V gene lookup returns CDR1 DFQATT and CDR2 SNEGSKA (reference sequence). Trimming at V came to 3 bases and at J to 4 bases, leaving 5 bases not matched to a gene. CDR3: CSASLLAGGSDTQYF. In nucleotides, the CDR3 is TGCAGTGCTAGCTTACTAGCGGGGGGCTCAGATACGCAGTATTTT.

This clonotype was found many times. The chain employs TRBV7-2 and TRBJ2-1; D not certain. CDR1 and CDR2 (germline): SGHTA, FQGNSA. This CDR3 has 17 amino acids. Deletions cut 5 bases from V and 5 bases from J, with 22 bases between. CDR3 in DNA: TGTGCCAGCAGCATAGAGGTTCTGGCGATATTTAACAATGAGCAGTTCTTC. Encoded protein: CASSIEVLAIFNNEQFF.